What follows are 2 T cell receptor beta chains derived from one specimen sequenced in a study of brain T cells in children with intractable seizures (dated by TCRdb to the early 2020s). The sample's time point label, in plain terms: resected brain tissue, or blood drawn just prior to surgery. The library came from the immunoSEQ multiplex PCR assay. In TCRdb, the immuneACCESS table is reduced to in-frame sequences with V and J assigned. These tables do not hold every clone; where another copy was compared, an unresolved V gene accounts for under half, and the others remain unexplained. The sample table records 80,000 or so clones; about 92% of these occur just once. Over 1.5% of the sample is in the top ten clones. Here the sequenced sample was peripheral blood, taken at surgery. The receptors stem from a boy younger than two with tuberous sclerosis and intractable seizures.

This chain links TRBV21-1 with TRBJ1-4. TRBV21-1 is given as a pseudogene. CDR3 length equals 18 residues. Written as DNA, the CDR3 is TGTGCCAGCAAAAGCCCCAGGACGGCGCAAGTAACTAATGAAAAACTGTTTTTT. Its translation: CASKSPRTAQVTNEKLFF.

The genes are TRBV7-9 and TRBJ2-4; D is unresolved. Trimming pared 4 bases from V and 5 bases from J, leaving 21 bases between. Germline CDR1 reads SEHNR; CDR2 reads FQNEAQ (reference sequence). The CDR3 extends over 17 amino acids. CDR3 region: CASSSNPGPSAQNIQYF. For the CDR3, the DNA is TGTGCCAGCAGCTCAAACCCTGGGCCCTCTGCCCAAAACATTCAGTACTTC. Together with reference TRBV7-9 and TRBJ2-4, the CDR3 gives the full variable domain: DTGVSQNPRHKITKRGQNVTFRCDPISEHNRLYWYRQTLGQGPEFLTYFQNEAQLEKSRLLSDRFSAERPKGSFSTLEIQRTEQGDSAMYLCASSSNPGPSAQNIQYFGAGTRLSVL.